This TCR beta chain was captured in a study of post-analysis software for immune sequencing data. For the study at large: Patients with relapsing-remitting, secondary progressive and progressive-relapsing multiple sclerosis courses were all represented.

Comment on this clonotype: Its specificity is unknown.

Unmatched junction bases numbered 15, after V lost 8 bases and J lost 13 bases. CDR3 length: 14 residues. The germline gives CDR1 SGHAT, CDR2 FQNNGV. Unique molecular identifiers were carried by the TCR beta cDNA libraries. With about 0.95 to 10 million T cells as the source, roughly 500,000 cDNA molecules resulted. TCRdb itself ran the PCR reads through MiXCR, one entry per CDR3 protein. The table has roughly 870,000 distinct CDR3 sequences, 53% seen once; the top ten hold around 4.5%. Regarding the study as a whole: Strong co-clustering by F measure was seen for same-batch samples. Controls showed lower frequencies than patients for roughly five TRBV segments, and TRBV5-6, TRBV5-1 and TRBV20-1 were among these. Controls significantly exceeded multiple sclerosis patients in normalized Chao1 diversity.

The sequence was collected from a girl between 10 and 17 years old with multiple sclerosis. Sequences were obtained from blood. V and J are TRBV11-2 and TRBJ2-4, with TRBD1 identical over 9 bases. Here the CDR3 reads CASATAGTGSAQYF. Here the CDR3 DNA reads TGTGCCAGCGCTACCGCCGGGACAGGGTCCGCGCAGTACTTC.